One sample yielded the 24 T cell receptor beta chains listed below, sequenced in a study of response to subunit inactivated influenza vaccine. TCRdb re-called the RT-PCR reads through MiXCR, storing one row per CDR3 protein. This sample has 530,000 or so distinct CDR3 sequences, with about 14% found just once. Sequencing used PBMCs from blood, obtained roughly 13 days after vaccination. The origin of the receptors is a man aged 45-65 years who received an inactivated influenza vaccine.

This clonotype appeared a few times. This chain joins TRBV6-1 and TRBJ1-2, with D unclear. Germline V gene sequence: CDR1 MNHNS, CDR2 SASEGT. The V gene lost 8 bases and the J gene lost 4 bases, with 14 bases spanning the gap. The CDR3 consists of 13 residues. The CDR3 spells CASSQSGGYGYTF. As DNA, the CDR3 is TGTGCCAGCTCACAAAGTGGCGGCTATGGCTACACCTTC.

A few counts support this clonotype. The V and J genes are TRBV2 and TRBJ1-1; D not certain. Germline-derived CDR1 and CDR2 are SNHLY and FYNNEI. V lost 9 bases to trimming and J lost 5 bases, with 16 bases between them. The CDR3 length is 13 residues. DNA for the CDR3: TGTGCCAGTGTGAAGGAGCGGGAGACTGAAGCTTTCTTT. As protein: CASVKERETEAFF.

The V call is TRBV28, the J call TRBJ1-5; D is unclear. Germline V gene lookup returns CDR1 MDHEN and CDR2 SYDVKM. Trimming removed 7 bases from V and 1 base from J, with 26 bases in between. This CDR3 is 19 amino acids long. The CDR3 loop is CASTSVGVLRSLSNQPQHF. In DNA form, the CDR3 reads TGTGCCAGCACCTCAGTCGGGGTGCTTCGCTCTCTAAGCAATCAGCCCCAGCATTTT. The entire variable domain, with the rest obtained from reference TRBV28 and TRBJ1-5, is as follows: DVKVTQSSRYLVKRTGEKVFLECVQDMDHENMFWYRQDPGLGLRLIYFSYDVKMKEKGDIPEGYSVSREKKERFSLILESASTNQTSMYLCASTSVGVLRSLSNQPQHFGDGTRLSIL.

This clonotype has just a few counts. This chain links TRBV29-1 with TRBJ2-7; 7 positions agree with TRBD1. The CDR3 is 14 residues long. V dropped 2 bases and J dropped 3; count of bases not matched to a gene: 7. CDR1 SQVTM and CDR2 ANQGSEA come from the germline V gene. The CDR3 is CSVEIAGTDYEQYF. The CDR3 DNA sequence: TGCAGCGTTGAAATTGCCGGGACAGACTACGAGCAGTACTTC.

This clonotype has more than one count but fewer than ten. J is TRBJ2-1 and V is TRBV2; possible D gene TRBD2, 5 bases. Trimming left V 3 bases short and J 9 bases short, with 15 bases between. CDR3 size: 14 residues. The germline gives CDR1 SNHLY, CDR2 FYNNEI. The CDR3 nucleotides are TGTGCCAGCAGTGATGGCCGGGGTGGGGTTGAGCAGTTCTTC. Translated, it gives CASSDGRGGVEQFF.

The chain has TRBV3-1 and TRBJ1-6; TRBD1 aligns across 8 bases. From germline, CDR1 is LGHDT and CDR2 YNNKEL (reference sequence). With V trimmed by 2 bases and J by 9 bases, 6 bases remained unmatched. There are 15 residues in the CDR3. CDR3 region: CASSQSDRALSPLHF. CDR3 coding DNA: TGTGCCAGCAGCCAATCGGACAGGGCGCTTTCACCCCTCCACTTT.

This clonotype came up many times. The chain employs TRBV7-9 and TRBJ1-3, with no clear D. V lost 2 bases to trimming and J lost 0 bases, with 8 bases between them. The CDR3 is 15 residues long. Germline lookup yields CDR1 SEHNR and CDR2 FQNEAQ (reference sequence). The CDR3 sequence is CASSLWSDSGNTIYF. DNA for the CDR3: TGTGCCAGCAGCTTATGGTCTGACTCTGGAAACACCATATATTTT.

The chain combines TRBV6-2 or TRBV6-3 with TRBJ1-5; possibly TRBD1 for D (5 bases). Germline V gene lookup returns CDR1 MNHEY and CDR2 SVGEGT. The CDR3 is 16 residues long. V was shortened by 6 bases and J by 0 bases, with 15 bases between the two germline ends. Here the CDR3 DNA reads TGTGCCAGCAGCCGGGACCTTCTCATTAGCAATCAGCCCCAGCATTTT. Its translation: CASSRDLLISNQPQHF.

This clonotype was detected a few times. The chain links TRBV5-1 to TRBJ2-3, with no clear D. Germline-derived CDR1 and CDR2 are SGHRS and YFSETQ. This CDR3 region has 16 residues. V was shortened by 0 bases and J by 3 bases, with 14 bases between the two germline ends. The CDR3 here is CASSLGTGDYTDTQYF. CDR3 DNA: TGCGCCAGCAGCTTGGGAACGGGCGATTATACAGATACGCAGTATTTT.

This clonotype was picked up a small number of times. The chain employs TRBV24-1 and TRBJ2-5; no clear D gene. Germline V gene lookup returns CDR1 KGHDR and CDR2 SFDVKD. This CDR3 comprises 11 residues. Trimming pared 10 bases from V and 0 bases from J, leaving 5 bases between. The CDR3 spells CATEYQETQYF. As DNA, the CDR3 is TGTGCCACGGAGTACCAAGAGACCCAGTACTTC.

The chain combines TRBV7-2 with TRBJ2-6; D gene unclear. The germline CDR1 and CDR2 sequences are SGHTA and FQGNSA. V lost 6 bases, J lost 0 bases, and 9 bases lay in between. CDR3 length equals 15 residues. This CDR3 is CASREQNSGANVLTF. CDR3 sequence (DNA): TGTGCCAGCAGGGAACAGAACTCTGGGGCCAACGTCCTGACTTTC.

The chain carries TRBV20-1 and TRBJ2-1; D is perhaps TRBD1 (6 bases). Germline CDR1 and CDR2: DFQATT and SNEGSKA (reference sequence). The CDR3 length is 16 residues. The ends were cut back, 0 bases at V and 1 base at J, with 13 bases in the middle. The CDR3 reads CSARDLLTGSYNEQFF. In nucleotides, the CDR3 is TGCAGTGCTAGAGATCTCCTGACAGGTTCCTACAATGAGCAGTTCTTC.

Only a few counts were recorded for this clonotype. The chain joins TRBV12-3 or TRBV12-4 to TRBJ2-7, with TRBD1 matching 9 bases. This CDR3 contains 13 residues. The V segment lost 5 bases and the J segment 7 bases; nucleotides outside the gene matches: 6. Here the CDR3 DNA reads TGTGCCAGCAGTGTGGGACAGGGCGGTGAGCAGTACTTC. Its translation is CASSVGQGGEQYF.

Concerning this clonotype: A junction end diverges from the germline sequence, so it may reflect a read error. The J gene is TRBJ2-7, the V gene TRBV7-2; possibly TRBD1 for D (5 bases). From germline, CDR1 is SGHTA and CDR2 FQGNSA. The length of the CDR3 is 15 residues. The CDR3 here is CASSLGGAGSYEKYF. DNA for the CDR3: TGTGCCAGCAGCTTAGGAGGTGCAGGGTCCTACGAGAAGTACTTC.

The chain recombines TRBV7-6 with TRBJ2-7; D tentatively reads TRBD1 or TRBD2 (5 bases each). The ends were cut back, 2 bases at V and 7 bases at J, with 15 bases in the middle. The V gene's germline CDR1 is SGHVS and CDR2 FNYEAQ. The CDR3 covers 14 residues. CDR3 region: CASSLRSDWGEQYF. For the CDR3, the DNA is TGTGCCAGCAGCTTACGTTCGGACTGGGGGGAGCAGTACTTC.

The chain's CDR3 is CASSQGGARGEQFF. Written as DNA, the CDR3 is TGTGCCAGCAGCCAAGGGGGGGCGCGTGGTGAGCAGTTCTTC. The chain has TRBV14 and TRBJ2-1; possibly TRBD1 or TRBD2 for D (6 bases each). This CDR3 contains 14 residues. CDR1 is SGHDN, CDR2 FVKESK, per germline. V was shortened by 1 base and J by 9 bases, with 13 bases between the two germline ends. The entire variable domain, with the rest obtained from reference TRBV14 and TRBJ2-1, is as follows: EAGVTQFPSHSVIEKGQTVTLRCDPISGHDNLYWYRRVMGKEIKFLLHFVKESKQDESGMPNNRFLAERTGGTYSTLKVQPAELEDSGVYFCASSQGGARGEQFFGPGTRLTVL.

The chain has TRBV20-1 and TRBJ2-7, with 7 bases aligning to TRBD1. CDR1 DFQATT and CDR2 SNEGSKA come from the germline V gene (reference sequence). V lost 6 bases and J lost 3; bases outside the gene matches: 5. The CDR3 consists of 12 residues. The CDR3 sequence: CSALGQLYEQYF. CDR3 bases: TGCAGTGCCCTGGGACAGCTCTACGAGCAGTACTTC.

The chain recombines TRBV7-2 with TRBJ2-1, with 10 positions matching TRBD2. The CDR3 has 15 residues. V shed 5 bases, J shed 8 bases, and the junction held 9 bases outside the gene matches. Germline V gives CDR1 SGHTA, CDR2 FQGNSA. DNA of the CDR3: TGTGCCAGCAGCATCTTAGCGGGGGGTACGTATGAGCAGTTCTTC. It is translated as CASSILAGGTYEQFF.

This clonotype was counted only a few times. V and J are TRBV5-1 and TRBJ2-1; 13 positions agree with TRBD2. CDR3 length: 16 residues. Germline assignment: CDR1 SGHRS and CDR2 YFSETQ. V trimming: 2 bases; J trimming: 4 bases; junction bases outside the gene matches: 3. The CDR3, as DNA: TGCGCCAGCAGCTTTCCGGGACTAGCGGGGTACAATGAGCAGTTCTTC. Encoded protein: CASSFPGLAGYNEQFF.

Ten or more counts support this clonotype. The chain's CDR3 is CSARAGHMNTEAFF. In DNA, the CDR3 is TGCAGTGCTAGGGCAGGGCACATGAACACTGAAGCTTTCTTT. The chain couples TRBV20-1 to TRBJ1-1, with D tentatively TRBD1 (5 bases). Trimming pared 3 bases from V and 0 bases from J, leaving 11 bases between. The germline gives CDR1 DFQATT, CDR2 SNEGSKA (reference sequence). CDR3 size: 14 residues.

The chain employs TRBV7-6 and TRBJ2-3; 12 nucleotides line up with TRBD2. The CDR3 has 16 amino acids. Germline CDR1 and CDR2: SGHVS and FNYEAQ. V shed 5 bases and J 1 base; nucleotides not matched to a gene: 4. For the CDR3, the DNA is TGTGCCAGCAGCCGGACTAGCGGGAAGGGCACAGATACGCAGTATTTT. This translates into CASSRTSGKGTDTQYF.

This clonotype showed up just a few times. The chain combines TRBV4-1 with TRBJ2-1; the D is unclear. The CDR3 is made up of 13 amino acids. Trimming left V 3 bases short and J 10 bases short, with 13 bases between. Per the germline V gene, CDR1 is MGHRA and CDR2 is YSYEKL. The CDR3 sequence is CASSQTPSAEQFF. DNA of the CDR3: TGCGCCAGCAGCCAGACTCCCTCAGCGGAGCAGTTCTTC.

The chain recombines TRBV5-1 with TRBJ2-3; the match to TRBD2 covers 10 bases. Germline-derived CDR1 and CDR2 are SGHRS and YFSETQ. V was pared by 2 bases and J by 5 bases, with 8 bases of the junction left unmatched. CDR3 length: 16 residues. This CDR3 reads CASSLKREGQKDTQYF. The CDR3 DNA sequence: TGCGCCAGCAGCTTAAAGCGGGAGGGCCAGAAAGATACGCAGTATTTT.

V gene TRBV7-6 combines with J gene TRBJ2-5; D is possibly TRBD2 (5 bases). With 5 bases removed from V and 7 bases from J, the gap between germline ends came to 17 bases. The CDR3 extends over 14 amino acids. In germline, CDR1 is SGHVS, CDR2 FNYEAQ. Here the CDR3 DNA reads TGTGCCAGCAGCCCCCCTCTCCTCGGGGTGACCCAGTACTTC. As protein: CASSPPLLGVTQYF.